This TCR beta chain emerged from a study of CD8 T cells in Susac syndrome. The CD8+ and CD4+ T cells were negatively isolated, with the TEMRA cells enriched by FACS. The CDR3 covers 17 residues. Trimming pared 1 base from V and 0 bases from J, leaving 16 bases between. cDNA came from approximately 0.5 to 1 ug RNA primed by random hexamers. Amplification of TCR beta CDR3 was carried out by immunoSEQ multiplex PCR, which covered 54 Vbeta and 13 Jbeta segments. In TCRdb, the immunoSEQ multiplex PCR reads were re-called with MiXCR into one record per CDR3 protein. Of tens of thousands of distinct CDR3 sequences in the sample, 94% were seen once.

Sequencing input: CD8+ T cells from PBMCs. This TCR was recovered from a human donor in good health. The chain is built from TRBV12-3 or TRBV12-4 and TRBJ2-7, with D perhaps TRBD1 (6 bases). The CDR3 DNA reads as TGTGCCAGCAGTTTAGACAGGGAACTCCTGGGCTCCTACGAGCAGTACTTC. Protein sequence: CASSLDRELLGSYEQYF.